The entry below gives a single T cell receptor (beta chain) sequence along with its context. Its antigen is unidentified. The sample belongs to a study of T cells in Graves' hyperthyroidism and ophthalmopathy. General observations from the study: Separation of ophthalmopathy from stable hyperthyroidism was achieved by a 13 V-J model. Ophthalmopathy was model-predicted a median about 6 months pre-onset.

Researchers defined stable Graves' hyperthyroidism as no ophthalmopathy progression within 18 months. Patients aged 18 to 65 had newly diagnosed hyperthyroidism lasting under 2 months. RNA transcripts served as the template for amplifying TCR beta CDR3 regions. TCR CDR3 underwent first-round RT-PCR with the HTBI primer set. TCRdb itself ran the multiplex PCR reads through MiXCR, one entry per CDR3 protein. Altogether some 500,000 distinct CDR3 sequences are present, approximately 14% being singletons, with the ten largest covering 15% to 20%. This sequence was found in a woman aged 18-29 years with Graves' hyperthyroidism. The sample was blood.

Written as DNA, the CDR3 is TGTGCCAGCAGTGCGCAAGACAGCTACAATGAGCAGTTCTTC. As protein: CASSAQDSYNEQFF. The chain joins TRBV6-2 or TRBV6-3 to TRBJ2-1; D is perhaps TRBD1 (5 bases). This CDR3 has 14 residues. V lost 5 bases and J 3 bases, leaving 11 bases between the germline ends. Germline loops: CDR1 MNHEY, CDR2 SVGEGT.